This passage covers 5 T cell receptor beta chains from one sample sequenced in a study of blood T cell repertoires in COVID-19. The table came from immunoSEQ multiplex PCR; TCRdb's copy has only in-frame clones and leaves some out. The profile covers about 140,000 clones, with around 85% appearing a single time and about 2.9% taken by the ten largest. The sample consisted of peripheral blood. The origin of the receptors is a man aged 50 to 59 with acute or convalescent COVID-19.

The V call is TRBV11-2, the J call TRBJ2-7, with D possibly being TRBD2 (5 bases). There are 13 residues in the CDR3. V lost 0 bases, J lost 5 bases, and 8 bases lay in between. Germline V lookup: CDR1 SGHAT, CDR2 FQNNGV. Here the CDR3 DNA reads TGTGCCAGCAGCTTAGAGCCGGAGGACGAGCAGTACTTC. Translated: CASSLEPEDEQYF.

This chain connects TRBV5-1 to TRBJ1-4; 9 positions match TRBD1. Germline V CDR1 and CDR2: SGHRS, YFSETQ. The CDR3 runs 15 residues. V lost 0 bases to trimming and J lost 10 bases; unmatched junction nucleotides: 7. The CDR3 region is CASSLGQGEQGKLFF. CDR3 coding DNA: TGCGCCAGCAGCTTGGGACAGGGGGAGCAGGGAAAACTGTTTTTT.

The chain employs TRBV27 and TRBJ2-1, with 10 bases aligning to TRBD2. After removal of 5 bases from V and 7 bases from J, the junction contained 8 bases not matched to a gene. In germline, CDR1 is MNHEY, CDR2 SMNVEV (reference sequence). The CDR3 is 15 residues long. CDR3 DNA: TGTGCCAGCAGTCCCCCGGGACTAGCGACTAATGAGCAGTTCTTC. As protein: CASSPPGLATNEQFF.

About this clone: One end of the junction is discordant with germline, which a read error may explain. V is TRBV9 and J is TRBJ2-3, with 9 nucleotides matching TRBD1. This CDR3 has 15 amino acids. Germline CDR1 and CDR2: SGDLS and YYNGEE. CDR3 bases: TGTGCCAGCAACGTAGGGACAGGGTCCCCAGATACGCAGTATTTT. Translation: CASNVGTGSPDTQYF.

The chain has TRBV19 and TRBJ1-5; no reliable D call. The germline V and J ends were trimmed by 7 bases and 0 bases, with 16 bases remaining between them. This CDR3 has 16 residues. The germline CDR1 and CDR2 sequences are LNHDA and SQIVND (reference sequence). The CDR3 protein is CASNPGLGNSNQPQHF. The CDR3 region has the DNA TGTGCCAGTAACCCGGGCCTCGGGAATAGCAATCAGCCCCAGCATTTT.